This TCR beta chain was recorded in a study of cytomegalovirus exposure and HLA in healthy donors. Study observations and caveats: Cytomegalovirus association was listed for around 180 TCR beta chains. Analyses of presence and absence presupposed an approximately uniform sequencing depth across donors. An observed cluster of highly shared sequence variants was recorded as a likely sequencing artifact. DRB1 showed the most TCR associations and HLA-C the fewest in a later analysis, as rates varied by HLA locus.

A multiplex PCR was run with 60 Vbeta primers and 13 Jbeta primers. TCRdb keeps only in-frame clones here, not all; method: immunoSEQ multiplex PCR. The sample lists about 140,000 clones; roughly 80% were seen once. A note on this clone: What it binds is unknown.

Germline CDR1 and CDR2: SGHAT and FQNNGV. J was trimmed by 2 bases and V by 5 bases; bases with no gene match: 9. The CDR3 is 17 amino acids. The chain carries TRBV11-2 and TRBJ2-3; 11 bases align to TRBD2. The specimen sequenced was PBMCs. The clonotype comes from a man between 18 and 29 years old in good health and CMV-seronegative. Here the CDR3 reads CASSPRGLAEITDTQYF. The CDR3 DNA reads as TGTGCCAGCAGCCCGCGGGGACTAGCGGAAATCACAGATACGCAGTATTTT.